Listed below are T cell receptor beta chains from one sample, sequenced in a study of T cell repertoires in cytomegalovirus infection. TCRdb used MiXCR to reprocess the reads, holding one entry per CDR3 protein. The sample contains some 500,000 distinct CDR3 sequences, 40% of which appear only once. These receptors have no identified antigens. The sequenced sample was cultured PBMCs, obtained from culture after CMV antigen stimulation. Source of these receptors: a human donor in good health (CMV status not recorded). Some clones in this sample may be carry-over from other donors' samples. Each CDR3 is given with its conserved first and last residue. The order of the fields is clone size, D gene, J gene, V gene, CDR3 DNA, CDR3 protein. A D gene is named only where the DNA matches it firmly. Some rows have no size entry. The others give once, few or many, or a class for an expanded clone.

- - TRBJ2-3 TRBV14 TGTGCCAGCAGCCCCCGGGCCGGGGTGGCAGATACGCAGTATTTT CASSPRAGVADTQYF
many - TRBJ2-5 TRBV7-2 TGTGCCAGCAGCCGGGACTCTTCCTATAGGGCCCAGTACTTC CASSRDSSYRAQYF
- - TRBJ2-1 TRBV3-1 TGTGCCAGCAGCCGCCAAGGGGGAAATGAGCAGTTCTTC CASSRQGGNEQFF
- - TRBJ2-3 TRBV7-9 TGTGCCAGCGGCCCGGCTAGCCGAGTGGCAGATACGCAGTATTTT CASGPASRVADTQYF
- TRBD1 TRBJ1-6 TRBV20-1 TGCAGTGCTGGGGGAGGGGGAGACAGGGGGCCGTCCTATAATTCACCCCTCCACTTT CSAGGGGDRGPSYNSPLHF
- - TRBJ1-2 TRBV7-9 TGTGCCAGCAGCCCTTCCGCTAACTATGGCTACACCTTC CASSPSANYGYTF
- - TRBJ2-2 TRBV12-3/TRBV12-4 TGTGCCAGCAGTTACCAGCGGCCGAACACCGGGGAGCTGTTTTTT CASSYQRPNTGELFF
few - TRBJ1-5 TRBV4-2 TGTGCCAGCAGCCAAGGGTGGATAGGGACGGGTCTTCAGCCCCAGCATTTT CASSQGWIGTGLQPQHF
- - TRBJ1-6 TRBV20-1 TGCAGTGCTAGTGAACAGTCGGGTAATTCACCCCTCCACTTT CSASEQSGNSPLHF
many - TRBJ1-6 TRBV2 TGTGCCAGCAGTGAGCGCAGGGCCGATTCACCCCTCCACTTT CASSERRADSPLHF
- - TRBJ2-3 TRBV6-2/TRBV6-3 TGTGCCACCGTCCCGGGACTTTTCACAGATACGCAGTATTTT CATVPGLFTDTQYF
- TRBD1 TRBJ1-1 TRBV6-2/TRBV6-3 TGTGCCAGCCGACAGGGCCCCGAGGAGACTGAAGCTTTCTTT CASRQGPEETEAFF
once - TRBJ2-2 TRBV2 TGTGCCAGCACCGGGAGCCAGTACACCGGGGAGCTGTTTTTT CASTGSQYTGELFF
- - TRBJ2-3 TRBV10-3 TGTGCCGCCTGGAGGGGACACACAGATACGCAGTATTTT CAAWRGHTDTQYF
few - TRBJ2-3 TRBV19 TGTGCCAGTAGTATGGGTCCGAAAGGGGCAGATACGCAGTATTTT CASSMGPKGADTQYF
few TRBD1 TRBJ1-5 TRBV7-2 TGTGCCAGCAGCTCACAGGGGGCTCCCGCGGGCGGGCCCCAGCATTTT CASSSQGAPAGGPQHF
few - TRBJ2-7 TRBV7-2 TGTGCCAGCCAAGGAGCGCCTATCTCCGAGCAGTACTTC CASQGAPISEQYF
- TRBD1 TRBJ2-1 TRBV29-1 TGCAGCGTCATCCGGGACAGGGCCTACAATGAGCAGTTCTTC CSVIRDRAYNEQFF
- TRBD1 TRBJ2-5 TRBV29-1 TGCAGCGTGGGACAGGGGGCTTTGGAGACCCAGTACTTC CSVGQGALETQYF
- - TRBJ2-1 TRBV6-1 TGTGCCAGCAGGCTACTAGCTTCCTACTACAATGAGCAGTTCTTC CASRLLASYYNEQFF
few - TRBJ2-7 TRBV20-1 TGCAGTGCTAGAGATTCTCGCGGGAAACTGGAACAGTACTTC CSARDSRGKLEQYF
few - TRBJ1-5 TRBV19 TGTGCCAGTAGTACCCGCCATGAGGCCCCCCCCCAGCATTTT CASSTRHEAPPQHF
- - TRBJ1-1 TRBV7-2 TGTGCCAGCAGCCGAGGACGCGATGAAGCTTTCTTT CASSRGRDEAFF
few - TRBJ2-3 TRBV6-2/TRBV6-3 TGTGCCAGCAGACTCAGAAACCCAGATACGCAGTATTTT CASRLRNPDTQYF
- - TRBJ1-1 TRBV6-2/TRBV6-3 TGTGCCAGCAGTTGGGAGGAGGGAAAGGCGAACACTGAAGCTTTCTTT CASSWEEGKANTEAFF
many TRBD2 TRBJ2-7 TRBV7-2 TGTGCCAGCAGCGCGACACCGGGACTACTAGTCCACGAGCAGTACTTC CASSATPGLLVHEQYF
many - TRBJ2-5 TRBV7-2 TGTGCCAGCAGCTCCGGTCCCCACCAAGAGACCCAGTACTTC CASSSGPHQETQYF